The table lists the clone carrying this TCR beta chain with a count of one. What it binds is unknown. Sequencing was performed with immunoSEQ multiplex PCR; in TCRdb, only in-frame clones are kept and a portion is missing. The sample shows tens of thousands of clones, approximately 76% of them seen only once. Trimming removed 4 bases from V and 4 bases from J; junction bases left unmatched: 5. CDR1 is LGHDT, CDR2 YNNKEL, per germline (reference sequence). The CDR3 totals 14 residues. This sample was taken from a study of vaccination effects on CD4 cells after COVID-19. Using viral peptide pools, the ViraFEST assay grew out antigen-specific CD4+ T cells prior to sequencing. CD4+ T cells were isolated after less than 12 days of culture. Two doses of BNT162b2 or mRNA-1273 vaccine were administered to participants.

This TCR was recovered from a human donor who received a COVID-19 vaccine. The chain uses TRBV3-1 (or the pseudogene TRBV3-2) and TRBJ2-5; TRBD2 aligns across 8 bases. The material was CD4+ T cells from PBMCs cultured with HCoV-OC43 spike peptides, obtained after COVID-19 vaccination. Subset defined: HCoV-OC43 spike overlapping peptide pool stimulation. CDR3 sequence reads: CASSRREGSETQYF. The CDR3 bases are TGTGCCAGCAGCCGACGGGAGGGCTCAGAGACCCAGTACTTC.